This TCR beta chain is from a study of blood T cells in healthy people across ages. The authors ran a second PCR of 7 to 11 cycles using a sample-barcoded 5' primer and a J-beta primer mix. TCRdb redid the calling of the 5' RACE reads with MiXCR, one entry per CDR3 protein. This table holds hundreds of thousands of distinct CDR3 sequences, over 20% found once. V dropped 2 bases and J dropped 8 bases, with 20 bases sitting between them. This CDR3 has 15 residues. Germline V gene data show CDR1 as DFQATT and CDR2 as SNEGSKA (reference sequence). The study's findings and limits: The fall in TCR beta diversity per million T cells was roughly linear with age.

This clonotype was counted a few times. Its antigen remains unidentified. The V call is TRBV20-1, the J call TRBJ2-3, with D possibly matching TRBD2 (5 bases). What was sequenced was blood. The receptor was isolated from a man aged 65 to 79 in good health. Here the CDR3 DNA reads TGCAGTGCTAGAAACCCGCCCCCCAAAGAGGGTACGCAGTATTTT. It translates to CSARNPPPKEGTQYF.